The rows below give T cell receptor beta chains drawn from one sample of a study of technical replicates of blood from a handful of donors. The table came from immunoSEQ multiplex PCR; TCRdb's copy has only in-frame clones and leaves some out. The table records about 70,000 clones, approximately 96% of them present only once. Specimen: T cells isolated from PBMCs. All receptors derive from a human donor in good health. The conserved cysteine and the conserved F or W are not part of the CDR3 here.

TRBV7-9	TRBJ1-5	ASSDGTGRQPQH
TRBV25-1	TRBJ2-3	ASSANTRLAGSTDTQY
TRBV6-1	TRBJ1-2	ASSDLGGTGVGYT
TRBV7-2	TRBJ1-2	ASSFRTGTYGYT
TRBV5-4	TRBJ2-5	ASSGWALGGETQY
TRBV28	TRBJ2-7	ASSSPTGGPYEQY
TRBV7-3	TRBJ1-6	ASSSQGWYNSPLH
TRBV6-5	TRBJ2-2	ASSFLTGELF
TRBV19	TRBJ1-1	ASSPFILRRSMNTEAF
TRBV2	TRBJ2-2	ASSGLGGNTGELF
TRBV7-9	TRBJ2-1	ASSQPLGTSGSSEQF
TRBV10-1	TRBJ2-1	ASSSSGLNEQF
TRBV13	TRBJ2-7	ASSLGLLAGGASYPYEQY
TRBV29-1	TRBJ2-5	SVPGGAKETQY
TRBV29-1	TRBJ2-7	SVEDLTSGRYEQY
TRBV2	TRBJ2-5	ASIREPGQAEETQY
TRBV6-5	-	ASSYSWGQGYEQY
TRBV6-5	TRBJ1-4	ASSYSSGGGNEKLF
TRBV5-1	TRBJ2-3	ASSLGGRGADTQY
TRBV30	TRBJ1-2	AWSAGDFRTTFYGYT
TRBV5-4	TRBJ1-3	ASSITGGNTIY
TRBV4-1	TRBJ1-2	ASSQPTEGNYGYT
TRBV4-1	TRBJ2-3	ASSSRQADSTDTQY
TRBV2	TRBJ2-5	ASTRDREQTQY
TRBV18	TRBJ1-4	ASREIQEEKLF
TRBV4-1	TRBJ2-7	ASSPPGGAYEQY
TRBV6-5	TRBJ1-1	ASQGEDWNTEAF
TRBV5-4	TRBJ1-2	ASSYRDRGRGYT
TRBV30	TRBJ1-1	AWSVLGRTEAF
TRBV29-1	TRBJ2-7	SAITVGSLSEQY
TRBV11-2	TRBJ2-7	ASSFGAGGAEEQY
TRBV5-6	TRBJ1-4	ASSEDRAGDEKLF
TRBV6-1	TRBJ2-1	ASSVAGGGYNEQF